The T cell receptor beta chain under discussion was sequenced for a study of identifying expanded T cells in peripheral blood. General study results and limits: Variance in clone template counts between approximately two-week samples significantly increased with total template count across all healthy donors. Differentially abundant clones: roughly 1.3 between replicates, 15 to 17 at approximately 14 days, 19 to 20 at four.

The CDR3 runs 14 residues. Trimming cost V 6 bases and J 3 bases, with 12 bases left between them. Germline CDR1 reads MNHEY; CDR2 reads SVGAGI. The table came from immunoSEQ multiplex PCR; TCRdb's copy has only in-frame clones and leaves some out. The sample records about 85,000 clones, approximately 90% being singletons. Comment on this clone: No antigen is known for it.

The specimen was blood. The sequence came from a person between 18 and 70 years old in good health. This chain connects TRBV6-5 to TRBJ1-3, with D possibly matching TRBD1 (6 bases). For the CDR3, the DNA is TGTGCCAGCAGGGGAGGGGGGGGTGGAAACACCATATATTTT. Protein: CASRGGGGGNTIYF.